Each of the 27 T cell receptor beta chains below was sequenced from the same sample in a study of cytomegalovirus exposure and HLA in healthy donors. The PCR had 60 Vbeta and 13 Jbeta primers. Method: immunoSEQ multiplex PCR; TCRdb's copy keeps in-frame clones and lacks some. The data contain 85,000 to 100,000 clones, approximately 84% of them seen just once; the ten biggest clones take up approximately 1.1%. Sequencing used PBMCs. All receptors derive from a girl aged 2-10 years in good health and CMV-seropositive.

The rearrangement uses TRBV5-1 and TRBJ1-4; tentative D call: TRBD1 (6 bases). The germline V and J ends were trimmed by 4 bases and 12 bases, with 16 bases remaining between them. CDR3 length equals 13 residues. Germline V lookup: CDR1 SGHRS, CDR2 YFSETQ. As DNA, the CDR3 is TGCGCCAGCAGCGCCGAACAGGGTGGGGAACTGTTTTTT. It specifies CASSAEQGGELFF.

The chain links TRBV11-2 to TRBJ1-1; the D gene is possibly TRBD1 (6 bases). The CDR3 covers 14 residues. V lost 5 bases and J 4 bases, leaving 14 bases between the germline ends. Germline-derived CDR1 and CDR2 are SGHAT and FQNNGV. CDR3 nucleotides: TGTGCCAGCAGCACTCACTTGACAGGCACTGAAGCTTTCTTT. Amino acids: CASSTHLTGTEAFF. The whole variable domain, filled in from reference TRBV11-2 and TRBJ1-1, reads EAGVAQSPRYKIIEKRQSVAFWCNPISGHATLYWYQQILGQGPKLLIQFQNNGVVDDSQLPKDRFSAERLKGVDSTLKIQPAKLEDSAVYLCASSTHLTGTEAFFGQGTRLTVV.

This sequence joins TRBV10-1 and TRBJ2-1; D is perhaps TRBD1 (6 bases). The CDR3 extends over 17 amino acids. V lost 3 bases and J 8 bases, leaving 23 bases between the germline ends. Germline V CDR1 and CDR2: WNHNN, SYGVQD (reference sequence). CDR3 in amino acids: CASSDSLGPDSNYEQFF. The CDR3 coding sequence is TGCGCCAGCAGTGATTCTTTGGGCCCGGACAGCAATTATGAGCAGTTCTTC.

The chain's CDR3 is CASSPSWGHSLMYF. The CDR3 DNA is TGTGCCAGCAGCCCCTCCTGGGGACATTCCTTGATGTACTTC. The chain is built from TRBV7-9 and TRBJ2-7; D may be TRBD1 (6 bases). The CDR3 extends over 14 amino acids. Per germline, CDR1 SEHNR and CDR2 FQNEAQ (reference sequence). Between the trimmed V and J ends, which lost 5 bases and 12 bases, there was a span of 23 bases.

The V gene is TRBV6-1, the J gene TRBJ2-1; 8 bases map to TRBD2. CDR3 size: 14 residues. Germline CDR1 is MNHNS and CDR2 is SASEGT. J gave up 6 bases and V 7 bases, and 8 bases lay outside the gene matches. The CDR3 nucleotides are TGTGCCAGCATCGTATCCCTAGCGGGCAATGAGCAGTTCTTC. Translated, it gives CASIVSLAGNEQFF.

This chain uses TRBV7-9 with TRBJ1-1, with TRBD1 as a possible D gene (6 bases). V was trimmed by 1 base and J by 0 bases, leaving 15 bases between them. The CDR3 contains 17 residues. CDR1 and CDR2 from the germline V gene are SEHNR and FQNEAQ (reference sequence). CDR3 nucleotide sequence: TGTGCCAGCAGCTTAGTTATCGGCGGACAGATGAACACTGAAGCTTTCTTT. Amino acid sequence: CASSLVIGGQMNTEAFF.

The rearrangement uses TRBV6-5 and TRBJ1-2; TRBD1 is a possible D gene (5 bases). The germline V gene encodes CDR1 MNHEY and CDR2 SVGAGI. V was clipped by 6 bases and J by 4 bases, with 15 bases between them. This CDR3 has 14 residues. As DNA, the CDR3 is TGTGCCAGCAGAAGCAGGGTCCCCCCCTATGGCTACACCTTC. It codes for CASRSRVPPYGYTF.

This chain links TRBV6-6 with TRBJ1-5; D call uncertain. Trimming removed 8 bases at V and 7 bases at J, with 15 bases between. The CDR3 totals 13 residues. In germline, CDR1 is MNHNY, CDR2 SVGAGI (reference sequence). The CDR3 DNA reads as TGTGCCAGCTCCTCACTAGGAATACAGCCCCAGCATTTT. It encodes CASSSLGIQPQHF.

V is TRBV28 and J is TRBJ2-7; D unclear. The CDR3 totals 11 residues. Germline V CDR1 and CDR2: MDHEN, SYDVKM. V was clipped by 5 bases and J by 7 bases, with 9 bases between them. The CDR3 region is CASSILREQYF. The CDR3 bases are TGTGCCAGCAGTATTCTCAGGGAGCAGTACTTC.

CDR3 coding DNA: TGTGCCATCAGCACTCCCTTGACGGGAAGCTCCTACAATGAGCAGTTCTTC. It is translated as CAISTPLTGSSYNEQFF. The chain is built from TRBV10-3 and TRBJ2-1, with D possibly being TRBD2 (5 bases). Trimming removed 6 bases from V and 0 bases from J, with 18 bases in between. The CDR3 is made up of 17 amino acids. CDR1 ENHRY and CDR2 SYGVKD come from the germline V gene.

About this clone itself: Mismatch with germline at one junction end may stem from a read error. Within the sample, other DNA sequences also encode this same CDR3. The CDR3 region is CASSVVRRSGANVLTF. The CDR3 DNA reads as TGTGCCAGCAGTGTAGTTCGGAGATCTGGGGCCAACGTCCTGACTTTC. The V call is TRBV9, the J call TRBJ2-6, with unresolved D. Germline assignment: CDR1 SGDLS and CDR2 YYNGEE. The CDR3 totals 16 residues. Together with reference TRBV9 and TRBJ2-6, the CDR3 gives the full variable domain: DSGVTQTPKHLITATGQRVTLRCSPRSGDLSVYWYQQSLDQGLQFLIQYYNGEERAKGNILERFSAQQFPDLHSELNLSSLELGDSALYFCASSVVRRSGANVLTFGAGSRLTVL.

The chain links TRBV29-1 to TRBJ1-3; 7 bases are shared with TRBD1. The CDR3 has 14 residues. V trimming: 6 bases; J trimming: 0 bases; junction bases outside the gene matches: 5. Germline values: CDR1 SQVTM, CDR2 ANQGSEA. The CDR3, as DNA: TGCAGCGTAGTAGGGACAGCCTCTGGAAACACCATATATTTT. Encoded protein: CSVVGTASGNTIYF.

The chain links TRBV5-6 to TRBJ2-1; 7 bases match TRBD1. This CDR3 spans 16 amino acids. Germline CDR1 reads SGHDT; CDR2 reads YYEEEE. V lost 5 bases and J lost 0; bases outside the gene matches: 8. In DNA form, the CDR3 reads TGTGCCAGCAGTCTGAGGGGGCAGAGCTCCTACAATGAGCAGTTCTTC. It specifies CASSLRGQSSYNEQFF.

The chain recombines TRBV9 with TRBJ1-1; D gene uncertain. In germline, CDR1 is SGDLS, CDR2 YYNGEE. Trimming removed 3 bases at V and 1 base at J, with 16 bases between. This CDR3 has 16 residues. The CDR3 is CASSGPDSPRNTEAFF. DNA of the CDR3: TGTGCCAGCAGCGGGCCGGACTCGCCAAGGAACACTGAAGCTTTCTTT.

The chain employs TRBV6-5 and TRBJ1-1, with D unclear. This CDR3 comprises 11 residues. V was pared by 8 bases and J by 6 bases, with 10 bases between. Germline V gene data show CDR1 as MNHEY and CDR2 as SVGAGI. CDR3 sequence (DNA): TGTGCCAGCCGACTCGGCCCTGAAGCTTTCTTT. Residues: CASRLGPEAFF.

The chain combines TRBV4-3 with TRBJ2-2; 8 bases agree with TRBD1. The CDR3 extends over 15 amino acids. The germline V gene has CDR1 LGHNA and CDR2 YSLEER. Trimming at V came to 0 bases and at J to 6 bases, leaving 3 bases not matched to a gene. CDR3: CASSQDRGLPGELFF. Written as DNA, the CDR3 is TGCGCCAGCAGCCAAGACAGGGGGCTGCCCGGGGAGCTGTTTTTT.

The gene calls are TRBV5-1 and TRBJ2-7; maybe TRBD2 (6 bases). V was pared by 0 bases and J by 6 bases, with 16 bases between. There are 15 residues in the CDR3. Germline V gene lookup returns CDR1 SGHRS and CDR2 YFSETQ. CDR3 DNA sequence: TGCGCCAGCAGCTTGGAATCGGGGGAGCACTTCGAGCAGTACTTC. As protein: CASSLESGEHFEQYF.

This chain uses TRBV5-1 with TRBJ2-5; weak D call: TRBD2 (5 bases). V lost 0 bases and J 5 bases, leaving 11 bases between the germline ends. CDR3 length equals 14 residues. The germline CDR1 and CDR2 sequences are SGHRS and YFSETQ. The CDR3 DNA sequence: TGCGCCAGCAGCTTGGAAGTAGCGTCGGAGACCCAGTACTTC. This encodes CASSLEVASETQYF. Drawing the rest from reference TRBV5-1 and TRBJ2-5, the complete variable domain is KAGVTQTPRYLIKTRGQQVTLSCSPISGHRSVSWYQQTPGQGLQFLFEYFSETQRNKGNFPGRFSGRQFSNSRSEMNVSTLELGDSALYLCASSLEVASETQYFGPGTRLLVL.

As to this clone: This CDR3 is also generated by other DNA sequences in the sample. Written as DNA, the CDR3 is TGCAGCGTCGTAACAGGGGGGAACACTGAAGCTTTCTTT. Residues: CSVVTGGNTEAFF. J is TRBJ1-1 and V is TRBV29-1; TRBD1 aligns across 8 bases. V gave up 6 bases and J gave up 1 base; unmatched junction bases: 4. This CDR3 is built from 13 residues. Germline V gene sequence: CDR1 SQVTM, CDR2 ANQGSEA.

The V and J genes are TRBV5-1 and TRBJ1-2, with D maybe TRBD1 (6 bases). Germline loops: CDR1 SGHRS, CDR2 YFSETQ. This CDR3 region has 15 residues. Trimming left V 4 bases short and J 8 bases short, with 21 bases between. The CDR3 DNA reads TGCGCCAGCAGCAGGGTTGGCAGGGGAGCTGGCGGCTACACCTTC. Its protein product is CASSRVGRGAGGYTF.

V and J are TRBV5-4 and TRBJ2-7; 11 nucleotides agree with TRBD1. CDR3 size: 18 residues. Germline assignment: CDR1 SGHNT and CDR2 YYREEE (reference sequence). The trim removed 0 bases at V and 7 bases at J, leaving 15 bases unmatched. The CDR3 sequence: CASSLAPGTGGSGGEQYF. The CDR3 nucleotides are TGTGCCAGCAGCTTGGCCCCCGGGACAGGGGGTAGCGGGGGAGAGCAGTACTTC.

J is TRBJ2-3 and V is TRBV21-1; TRBD2, the table's D call, lacks a check against the DNA. TRBV21-1 counts as a pseudogene. This CDR3 region has 17 residues. CDR3 nucleotide sequence: TGTGCCAGCAGCAAACATACCGGGACTAGCGGGAGTCATACGCAGTATTTT. Encoded protein: CASSKHTGTSGSHTQYF.

This clone ranks as medium-sized. The chain combines TRBV19 with TRBJ2-1; D possibly corresponds to TRBD1 (7 bases). Deletions cut 5 bases from V and 7 bases from J, with 12 bases between. This CDR3 has 13 amino acids. The germline CDR1 and CDR2 sequences are LNHDA and SQIVND (reference sequence). CDR3 nucleotides: TGTGCCAGTAGTTACAGGGGAGGTAATGAGCAGTTCTTC. It is translated as CASSYRGGNEQFF.

This clone appeared a few times. The chain employs TRBV5-8 and TRBJ2-7, with 9 bases matching TRBD1. J was trimmed by 2 bases and V by 0 bases; bases with no gene match: 3. The V gene's germline CDR1 is SGHTS and CDR2 YDEGEE. The CDR3 covers 15 residues. The CDR3 loop is CASSLVGQGTYEQYF. The CDR3 nucleotides are TGTGCCAGCAGCTTGGTCGGACAGGGGACCTACGAGCAGTACTTC.

This chain connects TRBV28 to TRBJ2-7; D is ambiguous. The germline CDR1 and CDR2 sequences are MDHEN and SYDVKM. V lost 3 bases and J 5 bases, leaving 5 bases between the germline ends. The CDR3 is 11 residues long. For the CDR3, the DNA is TGTGCCAGCAGTTTGGGCGACGAGCAGTACTTC. This encodes CASSLGDEQYF.

The V and J genes are TRBV11-2 and TRBJ1-2; D is perhaps TRBD1 (6 bases). This CDR3 region has 15 residues. Germline assignment: CDR1 SGHAT and CDR2 FQNNGV. The ends were cut back, 5 bases at V and 4 bases at J, with 17 bases in the middle. The CDR3 protein is CASSPNQDSSYGYTF. The CDR3 DNA sequence: TGTGCCAGCAGCCCCAACCAGGACAGTAGCTATGGCTACACCTTC.

The CDR3 loop is CSVEYGSPYEQYF. CDR3 nucleotides: TGCAGCGTTGAATACGGGAGCCCCTACGAGCAGTACTTC. J is TRBJ2-7 and V is TRBV29-1; D is perhaps TRBD2 (6 bases). Per germline, CDR1 SQVTM and CDR2 ANQGSEA. V lost 2 bases, J lost 2 bases, and 10 bases lay in between. CDR3 size: 13 residues.